This record covers a single T cell receptor (beta chain). Its specificity is not known. This entry is derived from a study of naive and memory T cell subsets. Study-level points and caveats: Naive repertoires, especially CD8, held a few larger clonotypes, possibly memory cells re-expressing CD45RA.

Two oligonucleotides, mixed equimolar, formed the beta constant-region primer covering TRBC1 and TRBC2. Ligated cDNA was amplified by four rounds of PCR with nested alpha and beta constant-region primers and SP2. The cDNA 3' end received a ligated single-stranded oligonucleotide carrying the SP2 primer and a 12-nucleotide UMI. TCRdb fed the UMI-ligation and nested PCR reads into MiXCR, producing one record per CDR3 protein. The sample carries roughly 100,000 distinct CDR3 sequences, roughly 10% recorded once. CDR1 and CDR2 from the germline V gene are MNHEY and SMNVEV (reference sequence). Trimming took 2 bases from V and 0 from J, leaving 5 bases between them. The CDR3 length is 14 residues.

The specimen was naive CD4+ T cells from blood. The V gene is TRBV27, the J gene TRBJ2-1; D gene ambiguous. This sequence was found in a human donor in good health. CDR3 DNA: TGTGCCAGCAGTTTAAAGAGCTCCTACAATGAGCAGTTCTTC. This gives the protein CASSLKSSYNEQFF.